This TCR beta chain was recovered during a study of beta chain features in type 1 diabetes. Overall study context: Sorted cells numbering some 110 million were examined across all samples. Study results and caveats: Patients showed naive, central memory and Treg TCRB repertoires that appeared more similar than those of healthy donors.

TCRB transcripts that were expressed got sequenced, as all of the isolated RNA had been reverse transcribed. Assay used: immunoSEQ multiplex PCR; TCRdb lists only in-frame clones, some missing. The table includes about 470,000 clones, approximately 30% detected once. Sorting of CD4+ naive, central memory, regulatory and stem cell-like memory cells was performed via CD45RO/CCR7/CD25/CD127/CD95/CD27. V was pared by 4 bases and J by 3 bases, with 13 bases of the junction left unmatched. Per the germline V gene, CDR1 is SGDLS and CDR2 is YYNGEE. CDR3 length equals 16 residues. This clone was picked up a small number of times. Its target is not known.

V and J are TRBV9 and TRBJ2-7; 7 positions match TRBD1. The source material was naive CD4+ T cells from blood. This sequence originates from a young man in good health. CDR3 region: CASSPTPRTGHYEQYF. CDR3 sequence (DNA): TGTGCCAGCAGCCCAACCCCCAGGACAGGCCACTACGAGCAGTACTTC.